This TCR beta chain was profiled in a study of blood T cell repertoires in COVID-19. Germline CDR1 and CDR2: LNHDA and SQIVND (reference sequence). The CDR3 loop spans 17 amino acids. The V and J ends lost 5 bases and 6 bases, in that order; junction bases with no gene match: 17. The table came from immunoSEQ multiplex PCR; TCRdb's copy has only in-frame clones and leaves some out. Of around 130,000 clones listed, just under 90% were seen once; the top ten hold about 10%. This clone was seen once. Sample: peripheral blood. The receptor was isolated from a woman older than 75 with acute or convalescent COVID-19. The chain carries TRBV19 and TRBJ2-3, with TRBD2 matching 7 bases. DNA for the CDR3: TGTGCCAGTAGTGCCTTGGTGGGGGGGTCCAAGACGGATACGCAGTATTTT. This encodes CASSALVGGSKTDTQYF.